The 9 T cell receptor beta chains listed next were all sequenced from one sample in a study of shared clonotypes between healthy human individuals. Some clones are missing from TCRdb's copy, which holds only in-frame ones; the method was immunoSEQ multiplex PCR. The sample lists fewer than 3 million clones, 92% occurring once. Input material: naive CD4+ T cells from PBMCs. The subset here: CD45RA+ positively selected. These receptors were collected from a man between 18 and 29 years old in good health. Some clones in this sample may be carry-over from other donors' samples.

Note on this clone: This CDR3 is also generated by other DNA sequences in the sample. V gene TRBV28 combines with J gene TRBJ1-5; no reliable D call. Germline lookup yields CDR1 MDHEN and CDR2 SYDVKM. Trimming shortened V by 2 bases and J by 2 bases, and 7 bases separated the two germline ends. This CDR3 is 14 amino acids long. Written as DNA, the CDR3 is TGTGCCAGCAGTTTAGGGCGGCGCAATCAGCCCCAGCATTTT. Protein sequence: CASSLGRRNQPQHF.

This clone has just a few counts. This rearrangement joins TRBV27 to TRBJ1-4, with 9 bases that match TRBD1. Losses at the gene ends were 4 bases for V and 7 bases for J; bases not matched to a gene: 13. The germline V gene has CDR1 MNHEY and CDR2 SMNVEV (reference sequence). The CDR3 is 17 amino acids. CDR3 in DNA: TGTGCCAGCAGTTCTCCGGGACAGGGTCGAAGAGGTGAAAAACTGTTTTTT. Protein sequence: CASSSPGQGRRGEKLFF.

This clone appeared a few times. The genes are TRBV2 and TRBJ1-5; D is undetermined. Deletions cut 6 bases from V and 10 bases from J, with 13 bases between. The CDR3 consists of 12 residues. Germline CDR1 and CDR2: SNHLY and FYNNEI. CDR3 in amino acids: CASRADFGPQHF. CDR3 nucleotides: TGTGCCAGCAGGGCGGATTTTGGCCCCCAGCATTTT.

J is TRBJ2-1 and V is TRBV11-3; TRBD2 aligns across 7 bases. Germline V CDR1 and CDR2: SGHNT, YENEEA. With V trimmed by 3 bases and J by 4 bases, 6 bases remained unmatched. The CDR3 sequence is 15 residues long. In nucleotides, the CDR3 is TGTGCCAGCAGCTTGGGGGGGGTAACTTACAATGAGCAGTTCTTC. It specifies CASSLGGVTYNEQFF.

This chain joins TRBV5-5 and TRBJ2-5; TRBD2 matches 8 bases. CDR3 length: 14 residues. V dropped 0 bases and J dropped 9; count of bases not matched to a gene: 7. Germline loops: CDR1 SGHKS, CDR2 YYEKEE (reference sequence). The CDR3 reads CASSLEVARGAQYF. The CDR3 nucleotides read TGTGCCAGCAGCTTGGAGGTAGCGCGGGGGGCCCAGTACTTC.

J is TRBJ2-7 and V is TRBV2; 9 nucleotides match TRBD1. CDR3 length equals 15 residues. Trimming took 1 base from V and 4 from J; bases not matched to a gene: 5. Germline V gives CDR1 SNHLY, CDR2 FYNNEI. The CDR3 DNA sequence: TGTGCCAGCAGTGAAGGGGGACAGGGATGGTACGAGCAGTACTTC. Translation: CASSEGGQGWYEQYF.

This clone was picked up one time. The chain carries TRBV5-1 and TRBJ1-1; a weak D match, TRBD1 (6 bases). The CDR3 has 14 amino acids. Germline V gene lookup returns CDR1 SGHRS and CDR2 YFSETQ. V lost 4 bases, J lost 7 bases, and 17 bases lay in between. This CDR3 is CASSPWLDSNEAFF. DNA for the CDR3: TGCGCCAGCAGCCCTTGGCTGGACAGTAATGAAGCTTTCTTT.

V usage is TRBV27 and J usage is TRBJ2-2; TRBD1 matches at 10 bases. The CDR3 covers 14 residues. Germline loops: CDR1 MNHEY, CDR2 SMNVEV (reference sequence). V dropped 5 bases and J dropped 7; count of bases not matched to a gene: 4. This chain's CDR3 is CASSRQGASGELFF. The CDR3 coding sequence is TGTGCCAGCAGTCGACAGGGGGCGAGCGGGGAGCTGTTTTTT.

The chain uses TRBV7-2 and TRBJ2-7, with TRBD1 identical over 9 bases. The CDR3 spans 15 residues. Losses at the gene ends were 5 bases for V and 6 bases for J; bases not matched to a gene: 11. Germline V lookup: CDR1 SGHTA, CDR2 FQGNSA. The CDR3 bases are TGTGCCAGCAGCAAGCGGGGACAGGGAAGTTTCGAGCAGTACTTC. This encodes CASSKRGQGSFEQYF.